The clone carrying this T cell receptor beta chain was counted only a few times. Its antigen is as yet unknown. CDR3 length equals 13 residues. The germline V gene encodes CDR1 SGHTA and CDR2 FQGTGA. J was trimmed by 8 bases and V by 5 bases; bases with no gene match: 5. These data come from a study of T cells after yellow fever vaccination. Study information: Preparation used SMART-Seq v4 Ultra Low Input for the low-cell-number fractions.

Study-level points and caveats: Secondary responses were weaker yet peaked faster, day 5 versus 15.

One entry per CDR3 protein results from TCRdb running MiXCR on the 5' RACE reads. The sample includes about 120,000 distinct CDR3 sequences, nearly 15% seen only once; the top ten take 43%. Sequenced here: CD8+ T cells sorted from PBMCs, sampled 5 days after the yellow fever booster vaccination. The TCR was taken from a man between 18 and 35 years old who received the YFV17D yellow fever vaccine. The V call is TRBV7-3, the J call TRBJ2-1, with TRBD2 identical over 8 bases. The CDR3 spells CASSPGGVHEQFF. Here the CDR3 DNA reads TGTGCCAGCAGCCCCGGGGGGGTCCATGAGCAGTTCTTC.